The 14 T cell receptor beta chains reported below all come from one sample, sequenced in a study of T cells in Graves' hyperthyroidism and ophthalmopathy (dated by TCRdb to the late 2010s). Receptor amplification or capture employed multiplex PCR. TCRdb records Illumina HiSeq 2000 as the sequencer. Amplification of TCR beta CDR3 regions was carried out from RNA transcripts. The first round of RT-PCR for the TCR CDR3 was performed with the HTBI primer set and the Qiagen OneStep RT-PCR kit. The public reads were quality trimmed at Q25 with fastp and then assembled into clones with MiXCR by TCRdb, keeping productive beta chains. A single entry per CDR3 protein holds the most common genes and DNA from its merged rows. This sample is represented by 250,000 to 350,000 distinct CDR3 sequences; approximately 21% of them were singletons. Around 60% of the sample rests with the top ten. Material for sequencing was blood. The receptor source for this set is a man younger than 45 with Graves' ophthalmopathy.

In its sample, this clonotype was seen many times. This chain links TRBV5-1 with TRBJ1-2; D perhaps matches TRBD1 (6 bases). The germline gives CDR1 SGHRS, CDR2 YFSETQ. Trimming cost V 4 bases and J 4 bases, with 11 bases left between them. This CDR3 is built from 13 residues. CDR3 loop: CASSADSGYGYTF. CDR3 sequence (DNA): TGCGCCAGCAGCGCGGACAGTGGCTATGGCTACACCTTC.

Many counts were recorded for this clonotype. This rearrangement joins TRBV6-5 to TRBJ2-7, with D hard to call. This CDR3 contains 11 residues. Germline V gives CDR1 MNHEY, CDR2 SVGAGI. Between the trimmed V and J ends, which lost 0 bases and 5 bases, there was a span of 2 bases. The CDR3 region has the DNA TGTGCCAGCAGTTACTCGAACGAGCAGTACTTC. This encodes CASSYSNEQYF.

The V gene is TRBV30, the J gene TRBJ1-1; D is possibly TRBD1 (5 bases). Germline V CDR1 and CDR2: GTSNPN, SVGIG (reference sequence). V gave up 2 bases and J gave up 5 bases, with 15 bases separating them. The CDR3 has 14 residues. The CDR3 here is CAWSFGTASTEAFF. The DNA of the CDR3 is TGTGCCTGGAGTTTCGGGACTGCGAGTACTGAAGCTTTCTTT. The variable domain in full, with the rest retrieved from reference TRBV30 and TRBJ1-1, is SQTIHQWPATLVQPVGSPLSLECTVEGTSNPNLYWYRQAAGRGLQLLFYSVGIGQISSEVPQNLSASRPQDRQFILSSKKLLLSDSGFYLCAWSFGTASTEAFFGQGTRLTVV.

This clonotype appeared a few times. The chain uses TRBV15 and TRBJ1-2; D is perhaps TRBD1 (5 bases). This CDR3 comprises 13 residues. Germline V CDR1 and CDR2: LNHNV, YYDKDF (reference sequence). The V end lost 3 bases, the J end lost 4 bases, and 9 bases lay between the germline ends. CDR3 region: CATSSIDSYGYTF. For the CDR3, the DNA is TGTGCCACCAGCAGCATTGACAGCTATGGCTACACCTTC. The variable domain in full, with the rest retrieved from reference TRBV15 and TRBJ1-2, is DAMVIQNPRYQVTQFGKPVTLSCSQTLNHNVMYWYQQKSSQAPKLLFHYYDKDFNNEADTPDNFQSRRPNTSFCFLDIRSPGLGDTAMYLCATSSIDSYGYTFGSGTRLTVV.

J is TRBJ2-5 and V is TRBV11-2; 12 positions match TRBD2. The CDR3 runs to 16 residues. The V gene's germline CDR1 is SGHAT and CDR2 FQNNGV. V lost 7 bases to trimming and J lost 1 base; unmatched junction nucleotides: 7. The CDR3 nucleotides are TGTGCCAGCACCAGATCGGGACTAGCGGGCCAAGAGACCCAGTACTTC. This codes for CASTRSGLAGQETQYF.

This clonotype occurred a few times. The chain combines TRBV19 with TRBJ2-3; TRBD2 matches at 8 bases. The CDR3 contains 18 residues. J gave up 5 bases and V 3 bases, and 16 bases lay outside the gene matches. Per the germline V gene, CDR1 is LNHDA and CDR2 is SQIVND (reference sequence). The CDR3 spells CASSIFGTSGTIGDTQYF. CDR3 sequence (DNA): TGTGCCAGTAGTATTTTTGGAACTAGCGGTACAATCGGAGATACGCAGTATTTT.

V gene TRBV5-1 combines with J gene TRBJ2-7; 7 nucleotides match TRBD2. The trim removed 3 bases at V and 3 bases at J, leaving 9 bases unmatched. In germline, CDR1 is SGHRS, CDR2 YFSETQ. This CDR3 contains 15 residues. The CDR3 region is CASSSGGLADYEQYF. CDR3 nucleotides: TGCGCCAGCAGCTCTGGAGGGCTAGCGGACTACGAGCAGTACTTC.

The rearrangement links TRBV27 to TRBJ2-3, with 14 positions matching TRBD2. This CDR3 has 16 amino acids. CDR1 MNHEY and CDR2 SMNVEV come from the germline V gene (reference sequence). The V and J ends lost 6 bases and 6 bases, in that order; junction bases with no gene match: 8. The DNA for the CDR3 is TGTGCCAGCAGACCGGGACTAGCGGGAGATACGGATACGCAGTATTTT. Its protein product is CASRPGLAGDTDTQYF.

Ten or more counts support this clonotype. The genes are TRBV18 and TRBJ1-2; tentative D call: TRBD1 (6 bases). Trimming took off 2 bases at V and 8 bases at J, with 12 bases between the two ends. The CDR3 is 13 residues long. Per germline, CDR1 KGHSH and CDR2 LQKENI. The CDR3 DNA reads as TGTGCCAGCTCACCATGGGGGGCAAGCGGCTACACCTTC. Translation gives CASSPWGASGYTF.

The chain joins TRBV9 to TRBJ2-7; TRBD1 aligns across 9 bases. The CDR3 runs 15 residues. The germline V gene encodes CDR1 SGDLS and CDR2 YYNGEE. Trimming cost V 5 bases and J 4 bases; bases outside gene matches: 10. In nucleotides, the CDR3 is TGTGCCAGCAGTTGGGCCGGGACAGGGCTATACGAGCAGTACTTC. Encoded protein: CASSWAGTGLYEQYF. Variable domain in full (rest from reference TRBV9 and TRBJ2-7): DSGVTQTPKHLITATGQRVTLRCSPRSGDLSVYWYQQSLDQGLQFLIQYYNGEERAKGNILERFSAQQFPDLHSELNLSSLELGDSALYFCASSWAGTGLYEQYFGPGTRLTVT.

This clonotype was picked up many times. J is TRBJ2-5 and V is TRBV11-2; 10 bases align to TRBD1. Looked up from germline, CDR1 is SGHAT and CDR2 is FQNNGV. The CDR3 is 15 residues long. J gave up 3 bases and V 5 bases, and 6 bases lay outside the gene matches. CDR3: CASSPTGQGEETQYF. In nucleotides, the CDR3 is TGTGCCAGCAGCCCCACCGGACAGGGGGAAGAGACCCAGTACTTC. Variable domain in full (rest from reference TRBV11-2 and TRBJ2-5): EAGVAQSPRYKIIEKRQSVAFWCNPISGHATLYWYQQILGQGPKLLIQFQNNGVVDDSQLPKDRFSAERLKGVDSTLKIQPAKLEDSAVYLCASSPTGQGEETQYFGPGTRLLVL.

In this sample, this clonotype turned up a few times. The chain links TRBV19 to TRBJ2-3; no clear D. Trimming removed 5 bases at V and 5 bases at J, with 11 bases between. There are 13 residues in the CDR3. CDR1 is LNHDA, CDR2 SQIVND, per germline (reference sequence). CDR3 in amino acids: CASSVAAKDTQYF. The CDR3, as DNA: TGTGCCAGTAGTGTGGCTGCGAAAGATACGCAGTATTTT.

This clonotype has only a few counts. The DNA of the CDR3 is TGTGCCACCAGCAGAGATCCAGGGGGTAATAATGAAAAACTGTTTTTT. This sequence encodes CATSRDPGGNNEKLFF. The J gene is TRBJ1-4, the V gene TRBV15, with 7 positions matching TRBD1. V trimming: 0 bases; J trimming: 4 bases; junction bases outside the gene matches: 5. Germline CDR1 reads LNHNV; CDR2 reads YYDKDF (reference sequence). The CDR3 is 16 residues long. Drawing the rest from reference TRBV15 and TRBJ1-4, the complete variable domain is DAMVIQNPRYQVTQFGKPVTLSCSQTLNHNVMYWYQQKSSQAPKLLFHYYDKDFNNEADTPDNFQSRRPNTSFCFLDIRSPGLGDTAMYLCATSRDPGGNNEKLFFGSGTQLSVL.

The J gene is TRBJ2-3, the V gene TRBV28; no definite D call. CDR3 length: 13 amino acids. Germline CDR1 MDHEN, CDR2 SYDVKM. The V end was cut by 7 bases, the J end by 1 base, with 9 bases between. CDR3 sequence reads: CASIAFGTDTQYF. For the CDR3, the DNA is TGTGCCAGCATCGCGTTTGGCACAGATACGCAGTATTTT.